Sequencing of this T cell receptor beta chain was carried out in a study of cytomegalovirus exposure and HLA in healthy donors. General study findings and limits: Based on reports, TCR beta sequences accurately predicted HLA-A and HLA-B alleles for most subjects.

V lost 5 bases to trimming and J lost 5 bases; unmatched junction nucleotides: 12. There are 18 residues in the CDR3. The V gene's germline CDR1 is SGHTA and CDR2 FQGNSA. For this clone: Its target is unknown.

This PCR relied on a set of 60 Vbeta primers and 13 Jbeta primers. Sequencing used immunoSEQ multiplex PCR; TCRdb keeps in-frame clones, though not all of them. The sample carries over 50,000 clones, over 70% recorded once. The source material was PBMCs. The V and J genes are TRBV7-2 and TRBJ2-5; 15 bases are a match to TRBD2. The sequence came from a man aged 45 to 65 in good health and CMV-seropositive. Here the CDR3 DNA reads TGTGCCAGCAGCCTGGGACTAGCGGGGGGACTTAGAGGGGAGACCCAGTACTTC. As protein: CASSLGLAGGLRGETQYF. Full variable domain (outside the CDR3, taken from reference TRBV7-2 and TRBJ2-5): GAGVSQSPSNKVTEKGKDVELRCDPISGHTALYWYRQSLGQGLEFLIYFQGNSAPDKSGLPSDRFSAERTGGSVSTLTIQRTQQEDSAVYLCASSLGLAGGLRGETQYFGPGTRLLVL.